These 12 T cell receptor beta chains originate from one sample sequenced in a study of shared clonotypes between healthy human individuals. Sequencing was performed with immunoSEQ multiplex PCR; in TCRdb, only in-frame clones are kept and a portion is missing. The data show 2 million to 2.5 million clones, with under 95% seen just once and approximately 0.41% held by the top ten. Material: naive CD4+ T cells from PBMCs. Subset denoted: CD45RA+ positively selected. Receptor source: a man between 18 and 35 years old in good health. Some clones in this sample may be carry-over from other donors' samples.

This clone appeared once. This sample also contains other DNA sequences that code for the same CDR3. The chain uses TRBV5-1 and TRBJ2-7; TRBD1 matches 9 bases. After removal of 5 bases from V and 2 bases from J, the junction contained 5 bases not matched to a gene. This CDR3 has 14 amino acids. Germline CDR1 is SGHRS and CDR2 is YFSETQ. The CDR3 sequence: CASSSGTGPYEQYF. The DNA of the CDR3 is TGCGCCAGCAGTTCCGGGACAGGGCCCTACGAGCAGTACTTC.

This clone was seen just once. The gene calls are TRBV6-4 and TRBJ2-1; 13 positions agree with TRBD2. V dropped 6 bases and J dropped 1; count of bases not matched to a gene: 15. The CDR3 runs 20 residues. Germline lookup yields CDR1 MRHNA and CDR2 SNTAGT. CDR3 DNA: TGTGCCAGCAGACCCTCCCCCGGACTAGCGGGAGTGAGGTCCTACAATGAGCAGTTCTTC. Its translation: CASRPSPGLAGVRSYNEQFF.

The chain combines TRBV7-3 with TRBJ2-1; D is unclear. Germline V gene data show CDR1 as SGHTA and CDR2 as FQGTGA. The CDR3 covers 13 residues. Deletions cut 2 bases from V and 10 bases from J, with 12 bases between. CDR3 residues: CASSLLGAGEQFF. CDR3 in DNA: TGTGCCAGCAGCTTACTAGGAGCTGGGGAGCAGTTCTTC.

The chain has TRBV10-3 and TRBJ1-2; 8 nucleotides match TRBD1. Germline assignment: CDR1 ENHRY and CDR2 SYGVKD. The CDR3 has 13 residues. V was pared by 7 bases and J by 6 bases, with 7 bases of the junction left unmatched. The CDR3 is CAITNKQGDGYTF. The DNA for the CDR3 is TGTGCCATCACCAATAAACAGGGGGATGGCTACACCTTC.

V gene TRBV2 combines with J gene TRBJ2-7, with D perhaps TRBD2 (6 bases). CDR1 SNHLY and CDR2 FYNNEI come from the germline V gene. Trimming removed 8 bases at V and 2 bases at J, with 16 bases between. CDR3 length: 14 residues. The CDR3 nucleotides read TGTGCCAGCTCAGGGCGGGGCAGTACCTACGAGCAGTACTTC. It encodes CASSGRGSTYEQYF.

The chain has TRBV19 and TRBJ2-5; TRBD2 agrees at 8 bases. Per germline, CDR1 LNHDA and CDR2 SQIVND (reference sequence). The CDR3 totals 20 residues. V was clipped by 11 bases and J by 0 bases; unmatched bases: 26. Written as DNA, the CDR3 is TGTGCCGGATGTTTCCGGACTAGCTTCCTGACTCACATTGACCAAGAGACCCAGTACTTC. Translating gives CAGCFRTSFLTHIDQETQYF.

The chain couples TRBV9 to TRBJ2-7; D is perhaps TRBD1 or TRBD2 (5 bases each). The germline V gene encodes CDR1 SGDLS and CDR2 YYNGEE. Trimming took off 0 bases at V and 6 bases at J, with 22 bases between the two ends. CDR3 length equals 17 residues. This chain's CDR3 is CASSVGGAGRIGTEQYF. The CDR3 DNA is TGTGCCAGCAGCGTAGGAGGGGCAGGTAGGATCGGAACCGAGCAGTACTTC.

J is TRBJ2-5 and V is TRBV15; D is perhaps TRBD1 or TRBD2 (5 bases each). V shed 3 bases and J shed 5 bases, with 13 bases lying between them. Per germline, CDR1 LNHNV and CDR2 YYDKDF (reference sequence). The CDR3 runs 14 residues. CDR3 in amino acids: CATSRGRDRETQYF. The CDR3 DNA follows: TGTGCCACCAGCAGGGGCCGGGACCGGGAGACCCAGTACTTC.

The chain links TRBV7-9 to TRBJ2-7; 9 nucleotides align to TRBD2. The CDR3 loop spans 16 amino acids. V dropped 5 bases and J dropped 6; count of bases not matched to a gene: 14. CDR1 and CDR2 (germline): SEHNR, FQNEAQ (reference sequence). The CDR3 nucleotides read TGTGCCAGCAGCGTTTGGGGTGGCGGGAGGGCCTCCGAGCAGTACTTC. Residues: CASSVWGGGRASEQYF.

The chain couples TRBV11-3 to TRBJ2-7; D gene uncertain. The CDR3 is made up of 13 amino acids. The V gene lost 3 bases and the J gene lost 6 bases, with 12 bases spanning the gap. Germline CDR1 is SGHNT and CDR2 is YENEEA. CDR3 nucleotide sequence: TGTGCCAGCAGCTTCCGGCCAGACCTCGAGCAGTACTTC. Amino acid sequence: CASSFRPDLEQYF.

The CDR3 bases are TGTGCCAGCAGCCCGGAGACAGATACGCAGTATTTT. Translating it yields CASSPETDTQYF. This sequence joins TRBV11-1 and TRBJ2-3; D remains ambiguous. The CDR3 covers 12 residues. The V end lost 5 bases, the J end lost 3 bases, and 6 bases lay between the germline ends. Per germline, CDR1 SGHAT and CDR2 FQDESV (reference sequence). Full variable domain (outside the CDR3, taken from reference TRBV11-1 and TRBJ2-3): EAEVAQSPRYKITEKSQAVAFWCDPISGHATLYWYRQILGQGPELLVQFQDESVVDDSQLPKDRFSAERLKGVDSTLKIQPAELGDSAMYLCASSPETDTQYFGPGTRLTVL.

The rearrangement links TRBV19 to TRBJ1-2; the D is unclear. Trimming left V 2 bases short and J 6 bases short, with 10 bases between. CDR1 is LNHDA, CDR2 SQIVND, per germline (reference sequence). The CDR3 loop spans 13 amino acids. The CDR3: CASSIQLTHGYTF. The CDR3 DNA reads TGTGCCAGTAGTATACAATTAACCCATGGCTACACCTTC.